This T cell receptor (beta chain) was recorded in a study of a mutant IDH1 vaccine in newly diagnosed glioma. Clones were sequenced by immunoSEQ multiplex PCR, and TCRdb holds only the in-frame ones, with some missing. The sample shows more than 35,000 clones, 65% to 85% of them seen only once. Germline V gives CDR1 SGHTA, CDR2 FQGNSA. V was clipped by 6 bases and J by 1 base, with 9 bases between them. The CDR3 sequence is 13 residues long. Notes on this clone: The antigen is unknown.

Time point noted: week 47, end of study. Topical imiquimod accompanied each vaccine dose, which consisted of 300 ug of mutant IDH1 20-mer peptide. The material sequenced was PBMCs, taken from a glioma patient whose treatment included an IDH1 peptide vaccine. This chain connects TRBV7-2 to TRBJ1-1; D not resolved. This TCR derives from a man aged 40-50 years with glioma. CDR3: CASSGSPNTEAFF. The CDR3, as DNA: TGTGCCAGCAGTGGCAGTCCGAACACTGAAGCTTTCTTT.